This entry concerns a single T cell receptor (beta chain). There is no known antigen for this receptor. Per-base quality was not reported, and no clone a single base away is much larger than it. The sample comes from a study of cytomegalovirus exposure and HLA in healthy donors (dated by TCRdb to 2015 to 2018). Broadly, across the study: In an earlier analysis of fewer than 750 of the donors, 250 to 300 Gb of sequence data and some 120 million unique TCR beta sequences from about 179 million T cells were reported. A later genetic analysis used genome-wide SNP genotypes for about 65% of the roughly 700 donors, treating that subset as a discovery cohort. Class I and class II HLA loci were covered by the typing at four-digit resolution. The later analysis used no new phenotypic data to find candidate immune exposures, relying instead on TCR beta sequences and their occurrence across donors. An early release that covered fewer than 750 HLA-typed donors contained about 290 gigabases of sequencing data and tens of millions of unique TCR sequences. A separate validation cohort of 100 to 150 different subjects was used in addition to the 666-subject first cohort. Among 300 to 450 genotyped donors of the cohort, an average of 235,054 unique TCR beta nucleotide sequences were sequenced per donor, about a sixth of them non-productive. Because of strong linkage in the cohort, roughly five DR-DQ haplotypes were treated as single units for association and clustering. The study aimed to test whether cataloging public T cell receptors could reveal signatures of past pathogen exposure. To study patterns of TCR occurrence, a later analysis re-analyzed previously published TCR beta repertoires from hundreds of donors and added high-resolution HLA genotyping. Using immunosequencing, the study profiled T cell repertoires from 666 subjects and related those repertoires to cytomegalovirus serostatus. To predict cytomegalovirus infection status, the study combined high-throughput TCR immunosequencing, statistical association of individual TCRs with disease status, and machine learning. Typing coverage varied by locus: roughly 629-630 donors for A, B, C, DRB1 and DQB1; more than 500 for DQA1; around 570 for DPA1; around 450 for DPB1. All discovery cohort repertoires had been generated on a single sequencing platform. In an earlier analysis of several hundred of the donors, high-throughput TCR beta sequencing was used to judge whether each TCR beta V gene segment behaved as functional or pseudogenic. Donor age, sex, ethnicity and CMV serostatus were collected together with the repertoire data. The genetic ancestry cluster associated with self-reported Caucasian donors included about 84% of the roughly 400 genotyped donors.

The CDR3 spans 15 residues, from the cysteine through the phenylalanine. Only the CDR3 region is kept as DNA, spanning 45 bases read in frame from base 1. The V end loses 7 bases and the J end loses 1 base, and a stretch of 14 bases separates them. CDR1 and CDR2, per the germline V gene (reference sequence), are MNHNY and SVGAGI. Receptors were amplified or captured by the immunoSEQ multiplex PCR assay. The multiplex PCR relied on a mix of 60 forward primers for TCR Vbeta segments and 13 reverse primers for TCR Jbeta segments. Amplification of the CDR3 region of rearranged TCR beta genes was performed with a multiplex PCR assay on genomic DNA. Amplified TCR beta libraries were sequenced as 87-base-pair reads on the Illumina HiSeq System. Per the original workflow: A later analysis counted about 80 million unique TCR beta chains across the roughly 700 repertoires, and 10 million to 11 million of these chains were shared by at least two donors. Raw reads were error-corrected and collapsed into unique sequences with a nearest-neighbor algorithm that merged closely related sequences to remove PCR and sequencing errors. To assign V, D and J gene segments, CDR3 sequences were aligned to IMGT reference sequences. Each retained sequence needed at least a six-nucleotide match to both a V gene segment and a J gene segment. A rearrangement was called productive if the CDR3 had no stop codons and remained in frame with V and J, and every other rearrangement was called non-productive. Following IMGT convention, CDR3 was defined as the stretch from the second conserved V-encoded cysteine to the conserved J-encoded phenylalanine. In an earlier analysis of 550 to 650 of the donors, sequences lacking an unambiguous match to a single V gene segment were excluded. An earlier analysis of fewer than 750 of the donors called V segments functional above 56.7% productive rearrangements and segregating when the between-donor standard deviation exceeded 5%. A statistical classification framework was built to diagnose cytomegalovirus status from the catalog of TCR beta chain sequences. V and J gene assignment, in a later analysis, came from comparing TCR nucleotide sequences with IMGT/GENE-DB human TR gene sequences. In a later analysis, CDR3 sequences and most-parsimonious VDJ recombination scenarios were assigned using the TCRdist pipeline. A later analysis defined each TCR beta chain by its CDR3 amino acid sequence plus V-gene family, and excluded reads lacking a unique V-gene family. As a way to deal with suspected cross-contamination and a sequencing artifact, a later analysis dropped roughly 600 nucleotide sequences that were highly shared and had low generation probability. In a later analysis, a clonal expansion index for each public chain was calculated from normalized within-repertoire ranks of inferred template counts. In a later analysis, generation probabilities were computed with a VDJ recombination model fitted to out-of-frame rearrangements, and the resulting probabilities were checked against IGoR. A later analysis scored TCR-TCR, TCR-HLA and TCR-CMV co-occurrence with hypergeometric tests, applying a repertoire-size bias correction to TCR pairs. False discovery rates were estimated in a later analysis by permuting HLA or CMV assignments 20 times. In a later analysis, co-occurring TCRs were grouped with DBSCAN, and TCRdist sequence similarity was added when clustering was performed within HLA-allele-positive subsets. Repertoires with fewer than 30,000 or more than 120,000 public chains were left out of co-occurrence clustering, as were four to six repertoires with anomalous nucleotide sharing. TCRdb took over this immuneACCESS table, retaining in-frame rearrangements with V and J assigned. Such tables are incomplete; in checked studies, under half of the missing clones stem from an unresolved V gene, and the remainder is unexplained. That table is the source of V, J and clone size, and D and trimming were worked out from the DNA. Present in this sample are approximately 130,000 clones, 75% of which were seen just once. The ten top clones hold roughly 3% of the sample.

The paper as a whole reports these results and caveats: Roughly uniform sequencing depth across donors was assumed in presence/absence analyses, although this assumption may not hold. Some IMGT-functional V segments, including TRBV6-2 and TRBV6-3, could not be told apart with the 87-base-pair reads, so those segments were excluded. A cluster of highly shared sequence variants was judged likely to be a technical artifact of the sequencing pipeline. When HLA alleles, especially DR and DQ, strongly co-occurred, TCR associations were difficult to assign to individual alleles. A later analysis reported that several top co-occurrence clusters appeared linked to parvovirus B19, influenza, CMV and Epstein-Barr virus. Broadly in line with IMGT annotations, most TCR beta V segments showed up in productive rearrangements about 90% or about 30% of the time in an earlier analysis of roughly 590 of the donors. Because HLA typing was missing for some donors at each locus, association tests included only the typed subset. A later analysis found that HLA-associated TCR beta chains were more clonally expanded and had lower generation probabilities than equally common non-associated chains. Compared with the roughly 700-donor mean, donors in an Asian-associated ancestry cluster had fewer N-insertions in productive TCRs, according to a later genetic analysis. In vitro tests confirmed that a few of the cytomegalovirus-associated TCR beta chains recognize cytomegalovirus antigens. Linkage disequilibrium might explain the correlated functional status among segregating V segments, but an unknown experimental factor could not be excluded. Cytomegalovirus status was reported to be diagnosed by the classifier with high specificity and sensitivity in both the original and validation cohorts. At a false discovery rate of 0.05, a later analysis linked about 17,000 TCR beta sequences to specific HLA alleles. According to a later analysis, most CMV-associated TCR beta chains appeared to be HLA-restricted, and the HLA associations seemed to be driven largely by CMV exposure. Because counts were too low, around 17 rarely observed V segments, including chromosome 9 orphons, were left out of the earlier analysis of about 500 of the donors. The authors suggested that the approach could potentially be extended to other disease states and immunological phenotypes. In the study, about 150 TCR beta chains were listed as associated with cytomegalovirus. V-gene and J-gene trimming of TCR beta chains was associated with a missense DCLRE1C variant in a later genetic analysis, and the association was replicated in an independent cohort. A further reported finding was that TCR beta sequences accurately predicted the HLA-A and HLA-B alleles for most subjects in the first cohort. The only immune exposure information available for the cohort was CMV serostatus. In a later analysis, TCR association rates were found to vary across HLA loci, with the most associated TCRs seen for DRB1 alleles and the fewest for HLA-C alleles. Across donors, most TCR sequences were observed very rarely, whereas some public TCRs were present in many individuals. Only TCR beta chains were sequenced in this cohort, and the absence of alpha or paired-chain data limited detectable features.

The cohort was made up of approximately 700 healthy bone marrow donors. At the time of sampling, every cohort member was nominally healthy, though immune exposures that went unrecorded were likely present. The donor tested CMV seropositive and was one of the 289 seropositive cohort members. Every donor gave a peripheral blood sample, and the peripheral blood mononuclear cells from that sample were used for TCR beta sequencing. The Qiagen DNeasy Blood Extraction Kit was used to extract genomic DNA from the blood cell samples. Source material: PBMCs. Recombination linked TRBV6-6 to TRBJ1-3; a weak D assignment points to TRBD1 (6 bases agree). The sequence came from a woman in her 40s in good health and CMV-seropositive. The CDR3 loop reads CASNLLGGSGNTIYF. The nucleotide sequence is TGTGCCAGCAACTTACTAGGGGGATCTGGAAACACCATATATTTT.